The rows below give T cell receptor beta chains drawn from one sample of a study of blood T cell repertoires in COVID-19. Profiled with immunoSEQ multiplex PCR; TCRdb holds only in-frame clones, not every one. The table lists fewer than 90,000 clones, approximately 80% of them singletons, with more than 9.5% in the top ten. The material sequenced was peripheral blood. The receptors shown here come from a middle-aged man with acute or convalescent COVID-19. Both conserved end residues are trimmed from each CDR3.

TRBV7-2 ASSSGTPYGYT
TRBV19 ASSTTEGAWETQY
TRBV6-5 ASSQTGVVGEQY
TRBV14 ASSQERSTDTQY
TRBV6-5 ASSSPYSNQPQH
TRBV28 ASSLTGAGNTIY
TRBV5-5 ASSRTGGNSPLH
TRBV29-1 SATGPDSYEQY
TRBV19 ATRDTYNSPLH
TRBV27 ASSSRQVSTDTQY